The rows below give T cell receptor beta chains drawn from one sample of a study of T-cell memory formation after mild COVID-19. TCRdb ran MiXCR on the 5' RACE reads and lists one entry per CDR3 protein. The table shows 14,000 to 15,000 distinct CDR3 sequences, with about 22% occurring only once. The sample consisted of PBMCs or a T cell subset sorted from them (not recorded which). These receptors all come from a man between 18 and 29 years old who had mild COVID-19 (a few samples of this study predate the infection). Cell type and time point are not known. Each CDR3 is given with its conserved first and last residue.

V	length	CDR3
TRBV12-5	19	CASGSIPGTSGGISYEQYF
TRBV20-1	14	CSARDPQGGETQYF
TRBV10-3	13	CALRTGTNTEAFF
TRBV7-9	17	CASSLVPAGGRSDTQYF
TRBV4-1	14	CASSQDPPPDTQYF
TRBV7-2	12	CASSPIPYGYTF
TRBV9	17	CASSPRPRQWIGDTQYF
TRBV4-1	16	CASSPVPGQALNTIYF
TRBV6-2/TRBV6-3	14	CASSYGGGANEQFF
TRBV4-1	13	CASSRTDYNEQFF
TRBV20-1	14	CSAIVWDRGNEQFF
TRBV12-3/TRBV12-4	14	CASSLASGVHEQYF
TRBV19	16	CASTLRGDRWLDGYTF
TRBV7-9	14	CASSFSGGPREQYF
TRBV25-1	15	CASSDFGWEQETQYF
TRBV7-6	13	CASSLTGGNGYTF
TRBV4-3	15	CASSQEAQTGYEQYF
TRBV7-9	14	CASSLTTTGNTIYF
TRBV7-2	18	CASPAGLAGSGNTGELFF
TRBV9	14	CASSYAAGGSEQYF
TRBV3-1	13	CASSQFAAYEQYF
TRBV14	13	CASSPDPRGGYTF
TRBV24-1	14	CATSDSGTPGEQYF
TRBV4-1	17	CASSQPPGGPNTGELFF
TRBV24-1	20	CATRHRDRMVAGPYTGELFF
TRBV5-1	13	CASKRDSTGELFF
TRBV7-8	16	CASSPGWTRAKNIQYF
TRBV20-1	14	CSARKGTTPYGYTF
TRBV7-2	15	CASSSLGGIRHGYTF
TRBV6-6	18	CASSFNAGGLIAKNIQYF
TRBV7-9	16	CASSFSPKTMNTEAFF
TRBV28	14	CASSETRQIDEQFF
TRBV29-1	11	CSGTGVYGYTF
TRBV12-3/TRBV12-4	16	CASSLASGRPTGELFF
TRBV9	14	CASSLSGGAGELFF